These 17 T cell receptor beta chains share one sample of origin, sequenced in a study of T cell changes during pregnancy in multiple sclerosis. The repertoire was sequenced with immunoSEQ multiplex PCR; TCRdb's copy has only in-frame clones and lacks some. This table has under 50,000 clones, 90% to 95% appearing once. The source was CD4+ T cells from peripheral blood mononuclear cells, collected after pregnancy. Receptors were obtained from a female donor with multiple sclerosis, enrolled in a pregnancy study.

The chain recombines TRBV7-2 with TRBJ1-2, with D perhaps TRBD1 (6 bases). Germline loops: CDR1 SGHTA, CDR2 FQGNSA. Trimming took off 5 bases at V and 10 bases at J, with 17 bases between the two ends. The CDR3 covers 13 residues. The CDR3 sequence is CASSPTIGGAYTF. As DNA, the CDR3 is TGTGCCAGCAGCCCTACCATTGGGGGGGCCTACACCTTC. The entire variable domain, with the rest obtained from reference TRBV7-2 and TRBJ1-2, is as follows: GAGVSQSPSNKVTEKGKDVELRCDPISGHTALYWYRQSLGQGLEFLIYFQGNSAPDKSGLPSDRFSAERTGGSVSTLTIQRTQQEDSAVYLCASSPTIGGAYTFGSGTRLTVV.

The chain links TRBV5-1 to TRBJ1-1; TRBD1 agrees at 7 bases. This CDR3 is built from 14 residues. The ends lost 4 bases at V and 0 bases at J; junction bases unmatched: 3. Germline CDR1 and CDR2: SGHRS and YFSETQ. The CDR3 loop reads CASSATGLNTEAFF. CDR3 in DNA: TGCGCCAGCAGCGCGACAGGGTTGAACACTGAAGCTTTCTTT.

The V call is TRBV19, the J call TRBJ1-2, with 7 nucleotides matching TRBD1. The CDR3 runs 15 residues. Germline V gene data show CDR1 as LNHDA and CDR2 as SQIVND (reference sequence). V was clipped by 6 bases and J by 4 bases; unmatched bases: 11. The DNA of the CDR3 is TGTGCCAGTAGCCGAACCCCAGGGGGGCTCTATGGCTACACCTTC. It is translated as CASSRTPGGLYGYTF.

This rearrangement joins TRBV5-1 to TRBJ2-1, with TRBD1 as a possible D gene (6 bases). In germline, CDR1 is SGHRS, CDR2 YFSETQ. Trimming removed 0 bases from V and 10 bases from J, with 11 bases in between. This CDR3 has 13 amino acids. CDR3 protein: CASSLDRAGEQFF. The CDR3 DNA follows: TGCGCCAGCAGCTTGGACAGGGCCGGGGAGCAGTTCTTC. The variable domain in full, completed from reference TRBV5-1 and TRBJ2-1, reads KAGVTQTPRYLIKTRGQQVTLSCSPISGHRSVSWYQQTPGQGLQFLFEYFSETQRNKGNFPGRFSGRQFSNSRSEMNVSTLELGDSALYLCASSLDRAGEQFFGPGTRLTVL.

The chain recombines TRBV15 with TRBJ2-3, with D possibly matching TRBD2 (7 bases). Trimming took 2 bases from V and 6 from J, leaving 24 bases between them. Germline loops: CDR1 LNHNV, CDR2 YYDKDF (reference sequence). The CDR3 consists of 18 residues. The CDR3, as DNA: TGTGCCACCAGCAGACCGTTTACTAGCGAGGGGGGCAAGGATACGCAGTATTTT. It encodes CATSRPFTSEGGKDTQYF.

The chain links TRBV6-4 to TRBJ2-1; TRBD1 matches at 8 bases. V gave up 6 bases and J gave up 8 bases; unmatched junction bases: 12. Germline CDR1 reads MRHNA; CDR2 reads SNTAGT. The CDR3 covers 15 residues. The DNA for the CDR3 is TGTGCCAGCAGCGCCCCTCAGGGGGCTGGGGATGAGCAGTTCTTC. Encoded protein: CASSAPQGAGDEQFF.

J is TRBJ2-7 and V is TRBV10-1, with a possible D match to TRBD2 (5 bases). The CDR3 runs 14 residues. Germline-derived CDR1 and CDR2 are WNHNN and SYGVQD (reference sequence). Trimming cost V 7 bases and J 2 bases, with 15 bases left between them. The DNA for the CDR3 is TGCGCCAGCAACCTCACCGGGGAAACCTACGAGCAGTACTTC. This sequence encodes CASNLTGETYEQYF.

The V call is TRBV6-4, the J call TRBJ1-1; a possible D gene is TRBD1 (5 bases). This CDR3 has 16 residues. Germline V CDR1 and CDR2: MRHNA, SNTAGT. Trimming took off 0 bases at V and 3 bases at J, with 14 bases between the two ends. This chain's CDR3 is CASSDSGDSAHTEAFF. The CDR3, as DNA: TGTGCCAGCAGTGACTCAGGAGACAGTGCGCACACTGAAGCTTTCTTT.

CDR3 coding DNA: TGTGCCAGCGGGGCAGTAAGCTCCTACGAGCAGTACTTC. Protein sequence: CASGAVSSYEQYF. The rearrangement uses TRBV6-5 and TRBJ2-7; D is perhaps TRBD1 (5 bases). CDR1 and CDR2 (germline): MNHEY, SVGAGI. CDR3 length: 13 residues. V lost 8 bases to trimming and J lost 0 bases, with 11 bases between them.

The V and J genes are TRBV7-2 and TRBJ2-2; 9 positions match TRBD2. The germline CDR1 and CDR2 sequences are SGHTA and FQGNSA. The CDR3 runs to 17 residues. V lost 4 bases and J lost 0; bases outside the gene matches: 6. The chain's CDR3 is CASSYPGLASNTGELFF. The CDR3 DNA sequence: TGTGCCAGCAGCTATCCGGGACTAGCTTCGAACACCGGGGAGCTGTTTTTT.

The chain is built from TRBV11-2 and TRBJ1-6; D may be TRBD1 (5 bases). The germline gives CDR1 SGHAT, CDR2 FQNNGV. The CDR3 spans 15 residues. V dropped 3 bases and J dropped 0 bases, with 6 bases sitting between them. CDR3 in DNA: TGTGCCAGCAGCTTCGACAGCTCCTATAATTCACCCCTCCACTTT. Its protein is CASSFDSSYNSPLHF.

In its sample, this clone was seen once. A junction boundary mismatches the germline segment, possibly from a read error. The CDR3 loop is CASSPLSGVADTQYF. In nucleotides, the CDR3 is TGTGCCAGCTCCCCACTTAGCGGGGTGGCAGATACGCAGTATTTT. The chain uses TRBV18 and TRBJ2-3, with 8 bases lining up with TRBD2. This CDR3 comprises 15 residues. CDR1 is KGHSH and CDR2 is LQKENI in the germline V gene.

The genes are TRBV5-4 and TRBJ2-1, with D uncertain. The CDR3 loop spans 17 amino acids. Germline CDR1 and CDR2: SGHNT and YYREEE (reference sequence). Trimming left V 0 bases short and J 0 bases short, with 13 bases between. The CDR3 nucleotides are TGTGCCAGCAGCTTGGATCCGGAGCCGAGCTCCTACAATGAGCAGTTCTTC. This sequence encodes CASSLDPEPSSYNEQFF.

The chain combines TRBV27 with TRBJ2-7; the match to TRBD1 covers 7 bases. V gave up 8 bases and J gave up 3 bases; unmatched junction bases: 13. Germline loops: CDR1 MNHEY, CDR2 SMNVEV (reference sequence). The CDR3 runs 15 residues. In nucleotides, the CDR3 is TGTGCCAGCGGACCGCTCGACAGGGACCACTACGAGCAGTACTTC. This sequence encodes CASGPLDRDHYEQYF.

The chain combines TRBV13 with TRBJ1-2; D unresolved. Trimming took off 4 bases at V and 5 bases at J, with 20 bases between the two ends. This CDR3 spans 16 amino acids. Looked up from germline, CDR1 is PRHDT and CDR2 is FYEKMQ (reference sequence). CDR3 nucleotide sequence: TGTGCCAGCAGCTCACAACCGGACCGGGATCCATATGGCTACACCTTC. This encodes CASSSQPDRDPYGYTF.

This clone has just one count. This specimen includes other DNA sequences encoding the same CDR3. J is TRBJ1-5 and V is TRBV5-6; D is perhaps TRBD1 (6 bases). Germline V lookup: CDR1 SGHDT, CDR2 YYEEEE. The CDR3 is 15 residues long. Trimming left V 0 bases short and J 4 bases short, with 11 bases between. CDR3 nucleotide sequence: TGTGCCAGCAGCTTGGGACAGGCCAATAATCAGCCCCAGCATTTT. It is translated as CASSLGQANNQPQHF.

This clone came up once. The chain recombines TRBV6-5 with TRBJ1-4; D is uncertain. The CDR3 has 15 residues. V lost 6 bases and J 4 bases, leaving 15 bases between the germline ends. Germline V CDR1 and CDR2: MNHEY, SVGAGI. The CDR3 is CASSLGRAGNEKLFF. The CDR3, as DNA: TGTGCCAGCAGCCTAGGTCGGGCGGGTAATGAAAAACTGTTTTTT.